These 2 T cell receptor beta chains came from one sample sequenced in a study of CD8 T cells in Susac syndrome. With random hexamers, about 0.5 to 1 ug RNA was reverse transcribed. TCRdb called the immunoSEQ multiplex PCR reads again in MiXCR, with one record for every CDR3 protein. The table lists some 260,000 distinct CDR3 sequences, 80% to 90% of them singletons. The sequenced sample consisted of CD8+ T cells from PBMCs. These receptors were taken from a human donor with multiple sclerosis.

This chain joins TRBV15 and TRBJ1-1; weak D call: TRBD1 (5 bases). Trimming shortened V by 1 base and J by 3 bases, and 6 bases separated the two germline ends. The CDR3 length is 13 residues. Germline CDR1 reads LNHNV; CDR2 reads YYDKDF (reference sequence). The CDR3 spells CATSRGGDTEAFF. The DNA for the CDR3 is TGTGCCACCAGCAGAGGGGGGGACACTGAAGCTTTCTTT.

This clonotype came up once. The chain links TRBV9 to TRBJ2-1; 7 bases align to TRBD1. V shed 0 bases and J 8 bases; nucleotides not matched to a gene: 2. The CDR3 contains 13 residues. CDR1 is SGDLS, CDR2 YYNGEE, per germline. The CDR3: CASSVGGQDEQFF. The CDR3 DNA reads as TGTGCCAGCAGCGTAGGCGGACAGGATGAGCAGTTCTTC.